These 11 T cell receptor beta chains share one sample of origin, sequenced in a study of control samples from healthy donors and cancer patients. The data were produced by immunoSEQ multiplex PCR, yet TCRdb's version contains in-frame clones alone and is incomplete. This sample has 100,000 to 150,000 clones, with around 92% found just once. Sequenced material: PBMCs. The receptors here all came from a man aged 50 to 60 with head and neck cancer.

This chain connects TRBV6-5 to TRBJ1-2; possible D gene TRBD1, 5 bases. The CDR3 has 13 residues. Trimming stripped 8 bases from V and 3 bases from J, with 13 bases between. CDR1 is MNHEY and CDR2 is SVGAGI in the germline V gene. The CDR3 DNA is TGTGCCAGCCGCGAGGGGTTCGACTATGGCTACACCTTC. Amino acid sequence: CASREGFDYGYTF.

This clone was observed a single time. The rearrangement uses TRBV28 and TRBJ2-3, with TRBD2 matching 12 bases. The length of the CDR3 is 18 residues. The germline V gene has CDR1 MDHEN and CDR2 SYDVKM. Trimming removed 4 bases from V and 0 bases from J; junction bases left unmatched: 8. Here the CDR3 DNA reads TGTGCCAGCAGTTCGCACGCCGGGACTAGCGGGAGCACAGATACGCAGTATTTT. This codes for CASSSHAGTSGSTDTQYF. Full variable domain (missing parts from reference TRBV28 and TRBJ2-3): DVKVTQSSRYLVKRTGEKVFLECVQDMDHENMFWYRQDPGLGLRLIYFSYDVKMKEKGDIPEGYSVSREKKERFSLILESASTNQTSMYLCASSSHAGTSGSTDTQYFGPGTRLTVL.

There are many counts of this clone. V and J are TRBV11-2 and TRBJ2-1; maybe TRBD2 (7 bases). Looked up from germline, CDR1 is SGHAT and CDR2 is FQNNGV. The CDR3 has 17 amino acids. The V and J ends lost 4 bases and 7 bases respectively, with 23 bases between them. The CDR3 protein is CASSSPGRGPLGNEQFF. For the CDR3, the DNA is TGTGCCAGCAGCTCCCCGGGGCGGGGGCCGTTGGGGAATGAGCAGTTCTTC.

The chain employs TRBV7-9 and TRBJ2-5; 7 positions agree with TRBD2. There are 13 residues in the CDR3. Trimming removed 5 bases from V and 4 bases from J; junction bases left unmatched: 4. The germline V gene encodes CDR1 SEHNR and CDR2 FQNEAQ (reference sequence). CDR3 region: CASSPTGGETQYF. DNA for the CDR3: TGTGCCAGCAGCCCGACGGGGGGAGAGACCCAGTACTTC.

The chain carries TRBV29-1 and TRBJ1-1; a weak D match, TRBD1 (5 bases). The CDR3 covers 13 residues. V shed 3 bases and J shed 5 bases, with 13 bases lying between them. Per germline, CDR1 SQVTM and CDR2 ANQGSEA. The CDR3 DNA follows: TGCAGCGTTGATAGGGGTTGGAGAACTGAAGCTTTCTTT. This translates into CSVDRGWRTEAFF.

The chain uses TRBV5-1 and TRBJ2-1, with TRBD2 matching over 10 bases. CDR1 and CDR2 from the germline V gene are SGHRS and YFSETQ. The CDR3 runs to 17 residues. V dropped 2 bases and J dropped 4; count of bases not matched to a gene: 9. CDR3 in amino acids: CASSFYGLADEYNEQFF. DNA for the CDR3: TGCGCCAGCAGCTTCTACGGACTAGCGGACGAGTACAATGAGCAGTTCTTC.

V gene TRBV5-1 combines with J gene TRBJ1-1; TRBD1 matches 7 bases. Trimming cost V 4 bases and J 2 bases; bases outside gene matches: 8. Germline V gives CDR1 SGHRS, CDR2 YFSETQ. CDR3 length: 15 residues. For the CDR3, the DNA is TGCGCCAGCAGCACGACAGGGATCGGTAACACTGAAGCTTTCTTT. Residues: CASSTTGIGNTEAFF.

The genes are TRBV27 and TRBJ1-1, with D uncertain. V was trimmed by 5 bases and J by 0 bases, leaving 7 bases between them. The CDR3 extends over 13 amino acids. From germline, CDR1 is MNHEY and CDR2 SMNVEV (reference sequence). The CDR3 is CASSVGLNTEAFF. In DNA form, the CDR3 reads TGTGCCAGCAGTGTAGGACTGAACACTGAAGCTTTCTTT.

The chain employs TRBV7-6 and TRBJ2-2; 8 bases agree with TRBD2. From germline, CDR1 is SGHVS and CDR2 FNYEAQ. J was trimmed by 5 bases and V by 2 bases; bases with no gene match: 7. The CDR3 contains 16 residues. CDR3 protein: CASSLSSGVETGELFF. CDR3 nucleotides: TGTGCCAGCAGCTTAAGTAGCGGGGTTGAAACCGGGGAGCTGTTTTTT.

This clone was observed a single time. J is TRBJ1-1 and V is TRBV5-1, with D tentatively TRBD1 (5 bases). The ends were cut back, 0 bases at V and 3 bases at J, with 12 bases in the middle. CDR3 length: 15 residues. Germline loops: CDR1 SGHRS, CDR2 YFSETQ. The DNA of the CDR3 is TGCGCCAGCAGCTTGGTACTGGGGGGAGACACTGAAGCTTTCTTT. It translates to CASSLVLGGDTEAFF.

In its sample, this clone was seen a few times. This chain connects TRBV4-1 to TRBJ1-5, with D possibly being TRBD1 (5 bases). CDR3 length: 13 residues. Germline CDR1 is MGHRA and CDR2 is YSYEKL. V was pared by 0 bases and J by 12 bases, with 12 bases between. CDR3 sequence reads: CASSQDLGVLQHF. CDR3 bases: TGCGCCAGCAGCCAAGATCTAGGGGTACTCCAGCATTTT.